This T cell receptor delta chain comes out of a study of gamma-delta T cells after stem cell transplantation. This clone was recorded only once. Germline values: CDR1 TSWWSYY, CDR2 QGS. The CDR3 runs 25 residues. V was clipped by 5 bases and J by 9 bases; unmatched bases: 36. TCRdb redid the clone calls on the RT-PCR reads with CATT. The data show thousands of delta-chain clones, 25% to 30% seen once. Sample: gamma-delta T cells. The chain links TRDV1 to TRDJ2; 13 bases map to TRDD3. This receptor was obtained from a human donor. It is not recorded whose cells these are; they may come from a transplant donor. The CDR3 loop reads CALGYPAFLLGDTLRSRSQDPQLFF. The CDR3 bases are TGTGCTCTTGGGTATCCGGCCTTCCTACTGGGGGATACGCTCCGATCGCGATCACAGGATCCACAACTCTTCTTT.